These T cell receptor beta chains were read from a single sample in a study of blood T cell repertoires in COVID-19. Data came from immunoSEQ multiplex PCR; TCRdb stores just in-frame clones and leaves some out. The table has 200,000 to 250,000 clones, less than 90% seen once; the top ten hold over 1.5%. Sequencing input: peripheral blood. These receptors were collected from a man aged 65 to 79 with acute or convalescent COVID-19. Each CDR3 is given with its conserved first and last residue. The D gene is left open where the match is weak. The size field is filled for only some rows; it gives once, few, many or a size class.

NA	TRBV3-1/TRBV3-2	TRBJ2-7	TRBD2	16	TGTGCCAGCAGCCCTCGACTAGCGGGCCGCTCCTACGAGCAGTACTTC	CASSPRLAGRSYEQYF
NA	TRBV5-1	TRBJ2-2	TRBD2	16	TGCGCCAGCAGCGGTCCGGGGGGGTTAGGCACCGGGGAGCTGTTTTTT	CASSGPGGLGTGELFF
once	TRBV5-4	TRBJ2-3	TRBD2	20	TGTGCCAGCAGCTTGTCCGTACTAGCGGGGGACTATACTAGCACAGATACGCAGTATTTT	CASSLSVLAGDYTSTDTQYF
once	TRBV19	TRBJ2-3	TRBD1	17	TGTGCCAGTAGTATAGAACAGGGGAGCAAGGGCACAGATACGCAGTATTTT	CASSIEQGSKGTDTQYF
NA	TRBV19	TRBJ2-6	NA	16	TGTGCCAGTAGTCCCGAGGGCCGCTCTGGGGCCAACGTCCTGACTTTC	CASSPEGRSGANVLTF
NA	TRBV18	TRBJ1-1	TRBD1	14	TGTGCCAGCTCACCACAGGGGGCGAACACTGAAGCTTTCTTT	CASSPQGANTEAFF
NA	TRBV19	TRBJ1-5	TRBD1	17	TGTGCCAGTAGTATAAGCTGGACAGGGGCTATCAATCAGCCCCAGCATTTT	CASSISWTGAINQPQHF
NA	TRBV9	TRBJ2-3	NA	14	TGTGCCAGCAGCGCAAGAGTAGTTGAAGATACGCAGTATTTT	CASSARVVEDTQYF
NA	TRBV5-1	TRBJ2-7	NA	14	TGCGCCAGCAGCCCCGGACAGCGACCTTACGAGCAGTACTTC	CASSPGQRPYEQYF
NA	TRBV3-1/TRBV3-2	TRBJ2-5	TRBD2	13	TGTGCCAGCAGCTCGGGAGGGTTGGAGACCCAGTACTTC	CASSSGGLETQYF
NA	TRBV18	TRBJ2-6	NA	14	TGTGCCAGCTCACCTAGCTCTGGGGCCAACGTCCTGACTTTC	CASSPSSGANVLTF
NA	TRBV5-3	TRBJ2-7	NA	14	TGTGCCAGAAGCTTGGAAGTAGCCATCTACGAGCAGTACTTC	CARSLEVAIYEQYF
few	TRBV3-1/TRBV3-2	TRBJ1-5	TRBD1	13	TGTGCCAGCAGCCAGGACAGGGTTCAGCCCCAGCATTTT	CASSQDRVQPQHF
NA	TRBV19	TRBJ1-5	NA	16	TGTGCCAGTAGCGCCCACGGACTCAGTAGCAATCAGCCCCAGCATTTT	CASSAHGLSSNQPQHF
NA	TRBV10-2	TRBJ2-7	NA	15	TGCGCCAGCAGTCATTTCGGGTCGAGCTCCTACGAGCAGTACTTC	CASSHFGSSSYEQYF
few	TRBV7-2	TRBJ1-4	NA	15	TGTGCCAGCAGCTTTAGCCCGGCCCCCGGGGAAAAACTGTTTTTT	CASSFSPAPGEKLFF
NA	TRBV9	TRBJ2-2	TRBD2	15	TGTGCCAGCAGCTCCACCGAGACTAGCGGCGGGGAGCTGTTTTTT	CASSSTETSGGELFF